This TCR beta chain was retrieved from a study of shared clonotypes between healthy human individuals. Study at large: Donors consisted of a couple of women and a few men between 18 and 49.

This CDR3 has 14 residues. Trimming took 0 bases from V and 6 from J, leaving 10 bases between them. Germline CDR1 is SGDLS and CDR2 is YYNGEE. Comments on this clone: What it binds is not known.

Study conclusions and caveats: Sorted-subset samples were not fully sequenced, rarefaction indicated.

Original processing notes: Filtering was not the same, since immunoSEQ gave junction-only sequences without quality scores. Method: immunoSEQ multiplex PCR; TCRdb's copy keeps in-frame clones and lacks some. That table is the source of V, J and clone size, and D and trimming were worked out from the DNA. The sample lists 1.6 million or so clones; less than 99% were seen once. The sequenced sample consisted of naive CD4+ T cells sorted from blood. Subset described: CD45RA+ positively selected. This rearrangement joins TRBV9 to TRBJ2-1; D not resolved. The source is a man aged 30 to 45 in good health. Written as DNA, the CDR3 is TGTGCCAGCAGCGTAGCTCTAGGGATCAATGAGCAGTTCTTC. Translation gives CASSVALGINEQFF.